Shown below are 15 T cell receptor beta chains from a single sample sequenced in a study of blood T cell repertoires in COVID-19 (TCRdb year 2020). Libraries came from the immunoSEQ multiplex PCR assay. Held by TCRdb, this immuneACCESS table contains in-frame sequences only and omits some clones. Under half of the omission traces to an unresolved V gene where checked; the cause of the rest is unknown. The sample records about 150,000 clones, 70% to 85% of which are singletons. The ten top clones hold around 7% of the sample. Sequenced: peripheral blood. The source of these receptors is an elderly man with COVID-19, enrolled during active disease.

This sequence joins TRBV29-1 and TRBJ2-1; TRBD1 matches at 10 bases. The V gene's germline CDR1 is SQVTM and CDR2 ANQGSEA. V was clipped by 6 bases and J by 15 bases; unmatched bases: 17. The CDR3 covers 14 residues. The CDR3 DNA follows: TGCAGCGTGTCTGGACAGGGGGTGATGTCGAGGCCGTTCTTC. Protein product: CSVSGQGVMSRPFF.

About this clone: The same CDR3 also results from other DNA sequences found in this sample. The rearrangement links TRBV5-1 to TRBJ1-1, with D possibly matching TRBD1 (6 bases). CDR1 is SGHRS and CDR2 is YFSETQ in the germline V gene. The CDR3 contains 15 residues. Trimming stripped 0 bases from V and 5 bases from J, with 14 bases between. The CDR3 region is CASSLDQGRGTEAFF. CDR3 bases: TGCGCCAGCAGCTTGGACCAGGGGAGGGGGACTGAAGCTTTCTTT.

This CDR3 is CASSIRDSAEAFF. CDR3 coding DNA: TGTGCCAGCAGTATCAGGGACAGCGCTGAAGCTTTCTTT. V is TRBV12-3 or TRBV12-4 and J is TRBJ1-1, with 7 bases aligning to TRBD1. The CDR3 has 13 residues. J was trimmed by 6 bases and V by 5 bases; bases with no gene match: 6.

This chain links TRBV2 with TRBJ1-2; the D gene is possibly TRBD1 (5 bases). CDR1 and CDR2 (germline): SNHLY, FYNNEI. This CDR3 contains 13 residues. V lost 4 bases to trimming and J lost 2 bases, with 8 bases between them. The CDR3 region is CASSVAGNYGYTF. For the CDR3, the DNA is TGTGCCAGCAGTGTCGCAGGGAACTATGGCTACACCTTC.

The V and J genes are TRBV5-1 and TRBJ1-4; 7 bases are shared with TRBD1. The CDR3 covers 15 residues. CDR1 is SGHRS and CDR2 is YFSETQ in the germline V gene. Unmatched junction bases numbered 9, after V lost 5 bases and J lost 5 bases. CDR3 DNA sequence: TGCGCCAGCAGAAGATCCGGGACAGTCAATGAAAAACTGTTTTTT. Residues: CASRRSGTVNEKLFF.

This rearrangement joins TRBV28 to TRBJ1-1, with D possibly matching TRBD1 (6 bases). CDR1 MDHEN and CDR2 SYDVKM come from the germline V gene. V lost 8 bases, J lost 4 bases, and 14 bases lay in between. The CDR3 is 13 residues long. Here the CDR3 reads CASERGSATEAFF. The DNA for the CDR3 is TGTGCCAGCGAAAGGGGGTCAGCCACTGAAGCTTTCTTT. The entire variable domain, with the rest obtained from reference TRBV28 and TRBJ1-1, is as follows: DVKVTQSSRYLVKRTGEKVFLECVQDMDHENMFWYRQDPGLGLRLIYFSYDVKMKEKGDIPEGYSVSREKKERFSLILESASTNQTSMYLCASERGSATEAFFGQGTRLTVV.

The CDR3 coding sequence is TGTGCCAGCAGTTACTCAGGAGACTTCGGTGATGAGCAGTTCTTC. The encoded protein is CASSYSGDFGDEQFF. V usage is TRBV6-5 and J usage is TRBJ2-1; D uncertain. CDR1 and CDR2 (germline): MNHEY, SVGAGI. The CDR3 covers 15 residues. The V and J ends lost 0 bases and 8 bases respectively, with 14 bases between them.

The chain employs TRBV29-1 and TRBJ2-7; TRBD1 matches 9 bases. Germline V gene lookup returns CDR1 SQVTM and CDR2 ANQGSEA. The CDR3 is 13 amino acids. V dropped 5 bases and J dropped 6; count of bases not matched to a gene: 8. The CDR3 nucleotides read TGCAGCGTTTTGGGGGACAGGGTGGGCGAGCAGTACTTC. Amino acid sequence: CSVLGDRVGEQYF.

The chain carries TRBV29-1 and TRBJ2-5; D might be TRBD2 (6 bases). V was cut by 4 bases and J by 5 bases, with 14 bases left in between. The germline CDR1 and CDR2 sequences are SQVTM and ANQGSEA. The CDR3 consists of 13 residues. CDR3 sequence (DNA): TGCAGCGTTGTAGGAGGGAGTGGGGAGACCCAGTACTTC. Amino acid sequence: CSVVGGSGETQYF.

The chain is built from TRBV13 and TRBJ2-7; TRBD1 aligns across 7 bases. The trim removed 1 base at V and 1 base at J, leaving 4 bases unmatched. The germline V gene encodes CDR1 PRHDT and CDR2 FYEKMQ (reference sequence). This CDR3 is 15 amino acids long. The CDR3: CASSLDRGISYEQYF. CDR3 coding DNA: TGTGCCAGCAGCTTAGACAGGGGAATTTCCTACGAGCAGTACTTC.

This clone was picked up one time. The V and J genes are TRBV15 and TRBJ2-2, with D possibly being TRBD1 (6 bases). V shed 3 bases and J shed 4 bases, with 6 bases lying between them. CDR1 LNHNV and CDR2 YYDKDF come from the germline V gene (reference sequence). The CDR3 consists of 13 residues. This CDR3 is CATSSRGTGELFF. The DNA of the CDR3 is TGTGCCACCAGCAGCAGGGGCACCGGGGAGCTGTTTTTT.

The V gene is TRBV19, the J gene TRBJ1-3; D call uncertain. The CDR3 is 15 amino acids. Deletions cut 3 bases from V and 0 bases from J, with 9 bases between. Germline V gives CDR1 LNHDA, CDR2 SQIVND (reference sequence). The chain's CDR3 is CASSIRRSSGNTIYF. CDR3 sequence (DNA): TGTGCCAGTAGTATCCGGCGGTCCTCTGGAAACACCATATATTTT.

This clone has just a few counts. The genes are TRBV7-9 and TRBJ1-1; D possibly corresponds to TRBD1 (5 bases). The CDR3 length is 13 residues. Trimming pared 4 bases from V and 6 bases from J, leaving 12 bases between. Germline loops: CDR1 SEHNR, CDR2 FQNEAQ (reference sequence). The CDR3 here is CASSWGGFSEAFF. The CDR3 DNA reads TGTGCCAGCAGCTGGGGGGGTTTCTCTGAAGCTTTCTTT.

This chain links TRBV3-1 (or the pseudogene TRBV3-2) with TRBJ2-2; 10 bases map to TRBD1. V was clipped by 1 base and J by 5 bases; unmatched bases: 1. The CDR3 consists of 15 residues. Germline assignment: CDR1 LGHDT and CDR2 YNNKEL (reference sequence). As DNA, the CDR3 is TGTGCCAGCAGCCAAGGACAGGGGGCTACCGGGGAGCTGTTTTTT. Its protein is CASSQGQGATGELFF.

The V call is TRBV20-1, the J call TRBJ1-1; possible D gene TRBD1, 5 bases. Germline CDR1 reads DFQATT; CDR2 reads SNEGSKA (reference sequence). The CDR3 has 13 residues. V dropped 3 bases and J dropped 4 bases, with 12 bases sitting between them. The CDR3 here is CSASFGTGTEAFF. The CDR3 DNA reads TGCAGTGCTAGTTTTGGGACTGGCACTGAAGCTTTCTTT.